The 21 T cell receptor beta chains given below trace back to one sample, sequenced in a study of T cell responses to AZD1222 COVID-19 vaccine (dated by TCRdb to the early 2020s). Library prep was done by the immunoSEQ multiplex PCR assay. TCRdb holds this immuneACCESS table with in-frame rearrangements only. Some clones are missing; in checked studies, unresolved V genes explain under half, and the rest has no known cause. Here the sample has around 100,000 clones; more than 70% occur a single time. The ten biggest clones cover 4% to 5% of the sample. The time point label for this specimen denotes: baseline before first vaccination. Explained via the paper, the treatment or condition label denotes: meningococcal conjugate vaccine given as trial control. Specimen: peripheral blood, collected on day 0 of MenACWY control vaccination. The receptor source for this set is an adult in good health.

V usage is TRBV9 and J usage is TRBJ1-3, with D possibly matching TRBD1 (5 bases). CDR3 size: 14 residues. V lost 3 bases and J 0 bases, leaving 7 bases between the germline ends. Germline V CDR1 and CDR2: SGDLS, YYNGEE. CDR3 residues: CASSDGGSGNTIYF. The CDR3 coding sequence is TGTGCCAGCAGCGACGGGGGCTCTGGAAACACCATATATTTT.

The V gene is TRBV7-2, the J gene TRBJ1-2; TRBD1 matches at 8 bases. Germline V gene lookup returns CDR1 SGHTA and CDR2 FQGNSA. The CDR3 has 16 amino acids. J was trimmed by 4 bases and V by 1 base; bases with no gene match: 8. CDR3 nucleotide sequence: TGTGCCAGCAGCTTAGACGGGCAGGGGGCGGGCTATGGCTACACCTTC. Amino acid sequence: CASSLDGQGAGYGYTF.

The CDR3 loop is CATSRGPGADTEAFF. CDR3 nucleotides: TGTGCCACCAGCAGAGGCCCGGGGGCCGACACTGAAGCTTTCTTT. The chain links TRBV15 to TRBJ1-1, with a possible D match to TRBD1 (6 bases). Trimming stripped 1 base from V and 3 bases from J, with 12 bases between. Germline V gene lookup returns CDR1 LNHNV and CDR2 YYDKDF (reference sequence). The CDR3 is 15 residues long.

V usage is TRBV7-6 and J usage is TRBJ2-5, with D possibly TRBD2 on 5 matching bases. Trimming cost V 1 base and J 1 base, with 10 bases left between them. The CDR3 consists of 15 residues. The germline V gene has CDR1 SGHVS and CDR2 FNYEAQ. The CDR3 DNA sequence: TGTGCCAGCAGCTTAGAGTCGGCGGGCCAAGAGACCCAGTACTTC. Translating gives CASSLESAGQETQYF.

The J gene is TRBJ1-6, the V gene TRBV27; D remains unclear. The V end was cut by 5 bases, the J end by 6 bases, with 11 bases between. CDR1 is MNHEY and CDR2 is SMNVEV in the germline V gene (reference sequence). The CDR3 spans 14 residues. In DNA form, the CDR3 reads TGTGCCAGCAGTGTAGGCAGGTCTAATTCACCCCTCCACTTT. It is translated as CASSVGRSNSPLHF.

In this sample, this clone turned up once. The V call is TRBV4-3, the J call TRBJ1-1, with unresolved D. The germline V gene encodes CDR1 LGHNA and CDR2 YSLEER. The V gene lost 0 bases and the J gene lost 3 bases, with 8 bases spanning the gap. The length of the CDR3 is 14 residues. This CDR3 reads CASSQDSGYTEAFF. CDR3 in DNA: TGCGCCAGCAGCCAAGATTCGGGGTACACTGAAGCTTTCTTT.

V is TRBV2 and J is TRBJ1-3; D unclear. Germline V gene lookup returns CDR1 SNHLY and CDR2 FYNNEI. Trimming stripped 8 bases from V and 3 bases from J, with 2 bases between. This CDR3 is built from 10 residues. The CDR3 DNA is TGTGCCAGCGGTGGAAACACCATATATTTT. This codes for CASGGNTIYF. Full variable domain (remainder filled in from reference TRBV2 and TRBJ1-3): EPEVTQTPSHQVTQMGQEVILRCVPISNHLYFYWYRQILGQKVEFLVSFYNNEISEKSEIFDDQFSVERPDGSNFTLKIRSTKLEDSAMYFCASGGNTIYFGEGSWLTVV.

The rearrangement uses TRBV4-1 and TRBJ1-5; 10 bases agree with TRBD1. The ends lost 1 base at V and 4 bases at J; junction bases unmatched: 4. The CDR3 has 16 amino acids. The germline V gene encodes CDR1 MGHRA and CDR2 YSYEKL. CDR3 protein: CASSQGTGGLNQPQHF. CDR3 DNA sequence: TGCGCCAGCAGCCAAGGGACAGGGGGTCTGAATCAGCCCCAGCATTTT.

The V gene is TRBV28, the J gene TRBJ2-7, with a weak D call TRBD1 (6 bases). The germline V gene has CDR1 MDHEN and CDR2 SYDVKM. This CDR3 contains 16 residues. Trimming stripped 8 bases from V and 5 bases from J, with 25 bases between. The CDR3 region has the DNA TGTGCCAGCTTTAGGAGATGGAACAGGGAAGACGACGAGCAGTACTTC. Protein: CASFRRWNREDDEQYF.

The chain joins TRBV6-6 to TRBJ2-1, with D possibly TRBD2 on 5 matching bases. The V gene's germline CDR1 is MNHNY and CDR2 SVGAGI (reference sequence). CDR3 length equals 15 residues. V was pared by 3 bases and J by 0 bases, with 9 bases between. Written as DNA, the CDR3 is TGTGCCAGCAGTTATCGAGCGGACTCCTACAATGAGCAGTTCTTC. Translated: CASSYRADSYNEQFF.

This clone was seen just once. The chain uses TRBV7-2 and TRBJ1-1; 8 bases line up with TRBD1. There are 14 residues in the CDR3. Unmatched junction bases numbered 6, after V lost 7 bases and J lost 2 bases. Germline CDR1 reads SGHTA; CDR2 reads FQGNSA. The CDR3 reads CASTPGQANTEAFF. The CDR3 DNA sequence: TGTGCCAGCACCCCGGGACAGGCAAACACTGAAGCTTTCTTT.

This chain links TRBV6-2 or TRBV6-3 with TRBJ2-1, with D possibly TRBD2 on 5 matching bases. The CDR3 is 15 amino acids. Between the trimmed V and J ends, which lost 6 bases and 12 bases, there was a span of 24 bases. Per the germline V gene, CDR1 is MNHEY and CDR2 is SVGEGT. CDR3 DNA sequence: TGTGCCAGCAGCCCGGACTGGTCCTCACGGCTTGGGCAGTTCTTC. Its translation: CASSPDWSSRLGQFF.

This sequence joins TRBV19 and TRBJ2-2; 10 nucleotides agree with TRBD1. Looked up from germline, CDR1 is LNHDA and CDR2 is SQIVND (reference sequence). This CDR3 comprises 16 residues. After removal of 1 base from V and 6 bases from J, the junction contained 5 bases not matched to a gene. The DNA for the CDR3 is TGTGCCAGTAGTATAGCATCCGGGACAGGGGCCGGGGAGCTGTTTTTT. It yields the protein CASSIASGTGAGELFF.

V gene TRBV2 combines with J gene TRBJ1-1; weak D call: TRBD1 (6 bases). From germline, CDR1 is SNHLY and CDR2 FYNNEI. V lost 5 bases, J lost 1 base, and 17 bases lay in between. The CDR3 is 16 residues long. The CDR3 DNA is TGTGCCAGCAGTATTGGCGGGGGGCGGTCGAACACTGAAGCTTTCTTT. This encodes CASSIGGGRSNTEAFF.

The genes are TRBV21-1 and TRBJ1-2. TRBV21-1 is described as a pseudogene. There are 15 residues in the CDR3. CDR3 sequence reads: CASSKVGLLVYGYTF. Here the CDR3 DNA reads TGTGCCAGCAGCAAAGTCGGTCTCTTGGTCTATGGCTACACCTTC.

The rearrangement joins TRBV9 to TRBJ2-5; no clear D. The V gene lost 0 bases and the J gene lost 5 bases, with 14 bases spanning the gap. This CDR3 is built from 15 residues. Germline V gene data show CDR1 as SGDLS and CDR2 as YYNGEE. The CDR3 protein is CASSVVGVLDETQYF. The DNA for the CDR3 is TGTGCCAGCAGCGTAGTTGGGGTATTGGACGAGACCCAGTACTTC.

V and J are TRBV10-3 and TRBJ2-1; 10 bases line up with TRBD1. This CDR3 is built from 18 residues. Germline values: CDR1 ENHRY, CDR2 SYGVKD. The V gene end was trimmed by 4 bases and the J gene end by 5 bases; junction bases not matched to a gene: 14. The CDR3 nucleotides are TGTGCCATCAGTGGTGGACAGGGGGGACCCCCCGGCGACAATGAGCAGTTCTTC. Translated: CAISGGQGGPPGDNEQFF.

The CDR3: CASGTEMNTEAFF. The CDR3 DNA is TGTGCCAGCGGAACAGAGATGAACACTGAAGCTTTCTTT. The rearrangement links TRBV2 to TRBJ1-1; D unresolved. The CDR3 is made up of 13 amino acids. CDR1 and CDR2 from the germline V gene are SNHLY and FYNNEI. V lost 8 bases, J lost 0 bases, and 10 bases lay in between.

The J gene is TRBJ2-7, the V gene TRBV7-7, with TRBD1 matching over 8 bases. The CDR3 extends over 13 amino acids. V was clipped by 5 bases and J by 9 bases; unmatched bases: 9. CDR1 SSHAT and CDR2 FNYEAQ come from the germline V gene (reference sequence). This CDR3 is CASSVGTQGAQYF. CDR3 bases: TGTGCCAGCAGCGTGGGAACCCAGGGGGCGCAGTACTTC. Based on the CDR3 plus reference TRBV7-7 and TRBJ2-7, the full variable domain is GAGVSQSPRYKVTKRGQDVTLRCDPISSHATLYWYQQALGQGPEFLTYFNYEAQPDKSGLPSDRFSAERPEGSISTLTIQRTEQRDSAMYRCASSVGTQGAQYFGPGTRLTVT.

The V call is TRBV6-4, the J call TRBJ2-1, with 7 bases fitting TRBD2. The V gene end was trimmed by 0 bases and the J gene end by 1 base; junction bases not matched to a gene: 3. The CDR3 length is 16 residues. Germline-derived CDR1 and CDR2 are MRHNA and SNTAGT. The CDR3 here is CASSDSTAGSYNEQFF. CDR3 DNA sequence: TGTGCCAGCAGTGACTCGACAGCGGGATCCTACAATGAGCAGTTCTTC.

The chain joins TRBV5-6 to TRBJ2-7; D gene unclear. V was clipped by 5 bases and J by 0 bases, with 21 bases between them. Per the germline V gene, CDR1 is SGHDT and CDR2 is YYEEEE. This CDR3 has 17 residues. CDR3 DNA sequence: TGTGCCAGCAGGCCAAGATACTCGACGGAAAGCTCCTACGAGCAGTACTTC. It encodes CASRPRYSTESSYEQYF.